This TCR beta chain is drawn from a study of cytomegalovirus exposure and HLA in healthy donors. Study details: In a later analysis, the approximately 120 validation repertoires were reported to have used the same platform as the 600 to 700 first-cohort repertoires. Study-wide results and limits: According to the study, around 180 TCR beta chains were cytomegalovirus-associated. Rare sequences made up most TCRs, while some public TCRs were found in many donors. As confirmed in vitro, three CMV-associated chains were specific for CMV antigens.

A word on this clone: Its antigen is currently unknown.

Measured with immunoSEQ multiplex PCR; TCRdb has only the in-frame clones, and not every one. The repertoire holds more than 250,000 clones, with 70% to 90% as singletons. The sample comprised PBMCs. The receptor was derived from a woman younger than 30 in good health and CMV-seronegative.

The DNA for the CDR3 is TGTGCCAGCAGCTTAGACGTGGCATCCCCCTACGAGCAGTACTTC. Its protein is CASSLDVASPYEQYF. The rearrangement uses TRBV7-9 and TRBJ2-7; the D is unclear. Trimming cost V 1 base and J 2 bases, with 12 bases left between them. The CDR3 covers 15 residues. Germline CDR1 and CDR2: SEHNR and FQNEAQ (reference sequence).